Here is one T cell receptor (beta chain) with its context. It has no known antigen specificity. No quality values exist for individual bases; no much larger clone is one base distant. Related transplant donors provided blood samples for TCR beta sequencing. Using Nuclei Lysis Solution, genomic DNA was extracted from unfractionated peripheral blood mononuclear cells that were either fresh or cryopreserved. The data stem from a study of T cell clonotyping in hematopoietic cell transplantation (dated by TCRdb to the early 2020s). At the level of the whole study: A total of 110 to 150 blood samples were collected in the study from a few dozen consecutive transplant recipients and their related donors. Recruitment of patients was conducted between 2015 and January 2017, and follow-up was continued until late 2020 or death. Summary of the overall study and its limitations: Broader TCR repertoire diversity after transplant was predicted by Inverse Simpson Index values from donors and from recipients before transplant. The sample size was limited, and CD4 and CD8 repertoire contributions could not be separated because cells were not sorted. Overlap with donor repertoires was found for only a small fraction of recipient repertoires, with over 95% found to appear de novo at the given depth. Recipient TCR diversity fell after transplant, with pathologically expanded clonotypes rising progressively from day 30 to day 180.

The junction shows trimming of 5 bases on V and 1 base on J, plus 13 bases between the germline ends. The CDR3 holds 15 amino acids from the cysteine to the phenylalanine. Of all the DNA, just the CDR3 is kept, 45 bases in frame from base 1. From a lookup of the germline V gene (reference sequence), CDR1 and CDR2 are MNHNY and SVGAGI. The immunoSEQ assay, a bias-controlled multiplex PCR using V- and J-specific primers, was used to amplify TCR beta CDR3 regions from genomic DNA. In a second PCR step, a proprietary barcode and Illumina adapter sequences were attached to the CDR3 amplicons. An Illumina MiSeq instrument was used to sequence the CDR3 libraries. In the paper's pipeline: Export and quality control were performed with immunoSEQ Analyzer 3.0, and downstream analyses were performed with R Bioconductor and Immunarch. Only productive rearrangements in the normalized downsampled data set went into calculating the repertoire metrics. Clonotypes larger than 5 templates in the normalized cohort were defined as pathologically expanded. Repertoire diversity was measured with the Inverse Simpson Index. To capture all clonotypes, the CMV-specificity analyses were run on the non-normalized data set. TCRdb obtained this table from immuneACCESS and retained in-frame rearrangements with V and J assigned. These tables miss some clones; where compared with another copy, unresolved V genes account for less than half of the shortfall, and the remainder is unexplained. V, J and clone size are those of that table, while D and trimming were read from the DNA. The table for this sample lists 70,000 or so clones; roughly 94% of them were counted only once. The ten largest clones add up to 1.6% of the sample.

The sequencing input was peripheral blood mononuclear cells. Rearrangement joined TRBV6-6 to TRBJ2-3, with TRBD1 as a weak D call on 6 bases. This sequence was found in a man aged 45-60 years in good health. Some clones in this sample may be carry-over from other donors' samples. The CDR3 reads CASSLSGAGTDTQYF. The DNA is TGTGCCAGCAGTCTCTCAGGGGCCGGCACAGATACGCAGTATTTT.